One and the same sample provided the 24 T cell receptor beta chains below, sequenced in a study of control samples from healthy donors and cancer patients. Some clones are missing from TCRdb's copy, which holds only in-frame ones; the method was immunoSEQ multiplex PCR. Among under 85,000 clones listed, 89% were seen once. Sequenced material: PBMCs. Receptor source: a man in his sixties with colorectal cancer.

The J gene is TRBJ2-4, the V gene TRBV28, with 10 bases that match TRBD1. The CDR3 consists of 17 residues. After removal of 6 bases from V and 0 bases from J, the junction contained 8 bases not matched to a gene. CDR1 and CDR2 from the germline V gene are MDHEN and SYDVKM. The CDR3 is CASSSGTGDLAKNIQYF. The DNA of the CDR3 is TGTGCCAGCAGCTCCGGGACAGGGGACCTAGCCAAAAACATTCAGTACTTC.

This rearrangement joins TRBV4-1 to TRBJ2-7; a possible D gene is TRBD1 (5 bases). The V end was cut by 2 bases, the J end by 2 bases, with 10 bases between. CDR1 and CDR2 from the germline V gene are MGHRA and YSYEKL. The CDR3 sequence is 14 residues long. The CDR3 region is CASSQRQGPYEQYF. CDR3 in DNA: TGCGCCAGCAGCCAAAGGCAGGGCCCCTACGAGCAGTACTTC.

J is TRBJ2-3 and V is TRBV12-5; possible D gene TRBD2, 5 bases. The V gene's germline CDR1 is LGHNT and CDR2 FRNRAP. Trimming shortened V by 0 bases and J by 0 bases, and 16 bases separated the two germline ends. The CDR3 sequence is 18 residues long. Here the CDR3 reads CASGLVPDGEWSTDTQYF. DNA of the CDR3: TGTGCTAGTGGTTTGGTACCAGACGGGGAATGGAGCACAGATACGCAGTATTTT.

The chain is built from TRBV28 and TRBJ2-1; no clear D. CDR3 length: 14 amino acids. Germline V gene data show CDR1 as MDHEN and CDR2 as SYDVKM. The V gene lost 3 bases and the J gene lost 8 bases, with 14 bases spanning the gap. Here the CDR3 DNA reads TGTGCCAGCAGTTTTGCCAACTCCGTCGATGAGCAGTTCTTC. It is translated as CASSFANSVDEQFF.

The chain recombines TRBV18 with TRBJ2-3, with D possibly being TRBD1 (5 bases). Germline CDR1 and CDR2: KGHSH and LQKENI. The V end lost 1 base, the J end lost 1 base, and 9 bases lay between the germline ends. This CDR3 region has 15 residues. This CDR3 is CASSPQGLGTDTQYF. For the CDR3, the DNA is TGTGCCAGCTCACCACAGGGGCTTGGCACAGATACGCAGTATTTT.

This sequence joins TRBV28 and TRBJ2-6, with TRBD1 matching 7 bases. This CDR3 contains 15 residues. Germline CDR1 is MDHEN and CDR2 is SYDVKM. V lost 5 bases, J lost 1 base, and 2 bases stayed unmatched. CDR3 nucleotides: TGTGCCAGCAGTCCAGGGGGATCTGGGGCCAACGTCCTGACTTTC. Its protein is CASSPGGSGANVLTF.

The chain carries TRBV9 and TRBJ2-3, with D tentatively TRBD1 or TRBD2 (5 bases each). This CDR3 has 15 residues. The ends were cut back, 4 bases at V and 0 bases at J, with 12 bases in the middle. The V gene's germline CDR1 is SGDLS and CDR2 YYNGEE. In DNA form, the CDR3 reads TGTGCCAGCAGCAGAGGGACGTTCAGCACAGATACGCAGTATTTT. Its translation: CASSRGTFSTDTQYF.

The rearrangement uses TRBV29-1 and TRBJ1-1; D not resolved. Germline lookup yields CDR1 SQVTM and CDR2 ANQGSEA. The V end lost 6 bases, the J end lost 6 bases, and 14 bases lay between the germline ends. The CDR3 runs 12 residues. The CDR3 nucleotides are TGCAGCGTAAAGGGAGTCCCCCCTGAAGCTTTCTTT. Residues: CSVKGVPPEAFF. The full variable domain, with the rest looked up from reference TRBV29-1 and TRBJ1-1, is SAVISQKPSRDICQRGTSLTIQCQVDSQVTMMFWYRQQPGQSLTLIATANQGSEATYESGFVIDKFPISRPNLTFSTLTVSNMSPEDSSIYLCSVKGVPPEAFFGQGTRLTVV.

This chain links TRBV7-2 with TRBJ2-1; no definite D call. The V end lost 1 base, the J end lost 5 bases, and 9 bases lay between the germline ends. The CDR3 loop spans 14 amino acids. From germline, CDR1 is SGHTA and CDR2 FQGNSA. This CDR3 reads CASSLDMLDNEQFF. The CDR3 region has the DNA TGTGCCAGCAGCTTAGATATGTTAGACAATGAGCAGTTCTTC.

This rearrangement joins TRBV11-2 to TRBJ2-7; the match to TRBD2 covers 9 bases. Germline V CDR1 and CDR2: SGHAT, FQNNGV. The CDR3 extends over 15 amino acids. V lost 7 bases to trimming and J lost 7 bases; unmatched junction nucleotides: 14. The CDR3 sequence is CASTPSRGLAREQYF. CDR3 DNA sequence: TGTGCCAGCACCCCCTCCCGAGGACTAGCGAGAGAGCAGTACTTC.

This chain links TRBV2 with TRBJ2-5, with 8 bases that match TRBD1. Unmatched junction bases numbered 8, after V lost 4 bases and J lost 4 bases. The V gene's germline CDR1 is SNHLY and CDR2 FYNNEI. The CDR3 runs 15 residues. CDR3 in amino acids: CASSGRDRKGETQYF. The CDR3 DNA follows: TGTGCCAGCAGTGGCCGGGACAGGAAGGGAGAGACCCAGTACTTC.

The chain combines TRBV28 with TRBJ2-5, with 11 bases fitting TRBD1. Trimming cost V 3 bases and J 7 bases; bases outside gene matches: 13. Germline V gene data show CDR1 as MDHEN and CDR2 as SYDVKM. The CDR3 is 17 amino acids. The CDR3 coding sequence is TGTGCCAGCAGTTTGCCCTCCGGGACAGGGGGTGCTGGGACCCAGTACTTC. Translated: CASSLPSGTGGAGTQYF.

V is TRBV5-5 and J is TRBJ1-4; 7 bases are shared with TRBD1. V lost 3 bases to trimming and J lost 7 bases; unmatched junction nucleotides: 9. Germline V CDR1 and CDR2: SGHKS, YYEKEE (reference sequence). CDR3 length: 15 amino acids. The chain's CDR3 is CASSWEQGRIEKLFF. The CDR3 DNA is TGTGCCAGCAGCTGGGAACAGGGGCGGATTGAAAAACTGTTTTTT.

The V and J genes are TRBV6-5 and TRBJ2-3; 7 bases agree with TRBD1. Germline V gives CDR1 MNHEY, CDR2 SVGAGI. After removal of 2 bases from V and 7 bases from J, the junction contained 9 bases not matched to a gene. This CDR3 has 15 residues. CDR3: CASSYRTGFTNTQYF. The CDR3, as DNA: TGTGCCAGCAGTTACAGGACAGGCTTCACGAATACGCAGTATTTT.

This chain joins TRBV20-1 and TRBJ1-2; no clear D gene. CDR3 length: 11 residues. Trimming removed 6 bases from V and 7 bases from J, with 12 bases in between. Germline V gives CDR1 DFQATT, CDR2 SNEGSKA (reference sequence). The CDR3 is CSAPRPIGYTF. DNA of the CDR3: TGCAGTGCCCCCCGCCCGATTGGCTACACCTTC.

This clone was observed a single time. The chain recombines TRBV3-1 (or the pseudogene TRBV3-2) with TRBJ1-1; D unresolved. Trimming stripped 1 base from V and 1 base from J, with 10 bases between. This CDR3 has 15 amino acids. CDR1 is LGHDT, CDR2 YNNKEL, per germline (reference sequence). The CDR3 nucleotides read TGTGCCAGCAGCCAAGCAAACTTAGCGAACACTGAAGCTTTCTTT. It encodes CASSQANLANTEAFF.

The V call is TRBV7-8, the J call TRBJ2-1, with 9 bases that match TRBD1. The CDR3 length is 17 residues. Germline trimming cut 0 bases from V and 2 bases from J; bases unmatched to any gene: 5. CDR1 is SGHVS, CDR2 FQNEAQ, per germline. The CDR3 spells CASSLAVGTGPYNEQFF. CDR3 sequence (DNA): TGTGCCAGCAGCTTAGCTGTCGGGACAGGGCCCTACAATGAGCAGTTCTTC.

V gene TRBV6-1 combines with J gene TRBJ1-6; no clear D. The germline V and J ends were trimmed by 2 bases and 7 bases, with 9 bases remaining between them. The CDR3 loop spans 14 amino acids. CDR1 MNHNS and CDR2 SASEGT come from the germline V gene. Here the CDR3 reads CASSEWRFNSPLHF. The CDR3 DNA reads TGTGCCAGCAGTGAATGGAGATTCAATTCACCCCTCCACTTT.

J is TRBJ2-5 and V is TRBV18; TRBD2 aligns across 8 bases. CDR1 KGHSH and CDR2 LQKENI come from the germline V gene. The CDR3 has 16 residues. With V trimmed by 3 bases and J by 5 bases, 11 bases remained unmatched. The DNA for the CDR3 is TGTGCCAGCTCACCGCCTGAACGCGGGGGGCAGGAGACCCAGTACTTC. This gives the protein CASSPPERGGQETQYF.

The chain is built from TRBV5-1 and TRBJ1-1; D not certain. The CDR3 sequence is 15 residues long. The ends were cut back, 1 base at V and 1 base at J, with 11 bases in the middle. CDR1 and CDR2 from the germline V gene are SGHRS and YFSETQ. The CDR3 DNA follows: TGCGCCAGCAGCTTGTCGGGCGGCCCGAACACTGAAGCTTTCTTT. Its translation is CASSLSGGPNTEAFF.

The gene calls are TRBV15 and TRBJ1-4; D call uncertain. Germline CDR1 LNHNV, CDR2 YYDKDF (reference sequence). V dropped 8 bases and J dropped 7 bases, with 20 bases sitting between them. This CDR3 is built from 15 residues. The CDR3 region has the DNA TGTGCCACCTCCCCTTCGAGTGCTAGCGGTGAAAAACTGTTTTTT. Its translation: CATSPSSASGEKLFF.

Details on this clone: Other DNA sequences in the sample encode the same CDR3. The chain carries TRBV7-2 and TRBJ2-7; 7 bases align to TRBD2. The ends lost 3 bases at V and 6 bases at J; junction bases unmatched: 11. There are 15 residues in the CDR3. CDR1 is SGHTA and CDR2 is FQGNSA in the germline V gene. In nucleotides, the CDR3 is TGTGCCAGCAGCTTCCAATCCGGTGGGGGGGGCGAGCAGTACTTC. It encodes CASSFQSGGGGEQYF. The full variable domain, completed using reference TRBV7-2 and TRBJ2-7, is GAGVSQSPSNKVTEKGKDVELRCDPISGHTALYWYRQSLGQGLEFLIYFQGNSAPDKSGLPSDRFSAERTGGSVSTLTIQRTQQEDSAVYLCASSFQSGGGGEQYFGPGTRLTVT.

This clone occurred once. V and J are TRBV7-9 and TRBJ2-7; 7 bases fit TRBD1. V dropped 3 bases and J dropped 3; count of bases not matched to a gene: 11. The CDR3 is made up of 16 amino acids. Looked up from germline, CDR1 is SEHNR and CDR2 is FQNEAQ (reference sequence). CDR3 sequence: CASSFPGGQKDYEQYF. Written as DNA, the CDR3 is TGTGCCAGCAGCTTTCCTGGGGGACAGAAGGACTACGAGCAGTACTTC.

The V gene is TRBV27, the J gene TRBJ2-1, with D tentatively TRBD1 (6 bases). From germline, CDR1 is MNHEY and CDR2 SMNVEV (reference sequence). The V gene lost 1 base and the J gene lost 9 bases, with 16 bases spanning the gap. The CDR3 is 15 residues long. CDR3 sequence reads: CASSLWLGARGEQFF. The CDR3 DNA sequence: TGTGCCAGCAGTTTATGGCTGGGGGCTAGGGGTGAGCAGTTCTTC.